The present entry profiles one T cell receptor (beta chain) with its context. As yet, its antigen is unknown. The CDR3 sequence is 12 residues long. The V and J ends lost 5 bases and 7 bases respectively, with 9 bases between them. In germline, CDR1 is SEHNR, CDR2 FQNEAQ (reference sequence). The entry originates in a study of cytomegalovirus exposure and HLA in healthy donors. Overall study context: Some 85 million unique TCRs from HLA-typed donors were held in an early data release.

The primer mix had 60 Vbeta and 13 Jbeta primers. Generated by immunoSEQ multiplex PCR, the TCRdb table keeps only in-frame clones and is missing some. Among 170,000 or so clones listed, roughly 80% were seen once. Study outcomes and limitations: Later analysis showed most CMV-associated TCR beta chains appearing HLA-restricted. TCR beta chain V- and J-gene trimming was linked, in a later analysis, to a missense variant in DCLRE1C. Earlier results showed most TCR beta V segments being productive about 87% or about 30% of the time.

Sequencing was carried out using PBMCs. This chain connects TRBV7-9 to TRBJ2-1, with D perhaps TRBD2 (6 bases). The source of this sequence is a man aged 25 to 40 in good health and CMV-seropositive. CDR3 DNA: TGTGCCAGCAGCAGCCGGGGGAATGAGCAGTTCTTC. It codes for CASSSRGNEQFF.